This TCR beta chain appears in the sequencing data of a study of blood T cell repertoires in COVID-19. Study-wide context: Acute and convalescent COVID-19 samples came from the United States, Italy and Spain. Sources were T cells, B-cell-depleted T cells, or PBMCs; the material itself was cDNA or gDNA.

In germline, CDR1 is SGHDT, CDR2 YYEEEE. CDR3 length: 12 amino acids. The V and J ends lost 4 bases and 7 bases respectively, with 11 bases between them. Per the original methods: Cell counts per sample came from amplifying reference gene primers. Assay: immunoSEQ multiplex PCR; the TCRdb copy retains only in-frame clones and omits some. The DNA gave D and trimming, while V, J and clone size come from that table. The sample carries hundreds of thousands of clones, 87% recorded once. This clone came up once. J is TRBJ1-2 and V is TRBV5-6; D might be TRBD1 (5 bases). The sample comprised peripheral blood. This receptor was obtained from a woman between 18 and 29 years old who had recovered from COVID-19. The CDR3 DNA follows: TGTGCCAGCAGCCTACAGGATTTTGGCTACACCTTC. The encoded protein is CASSLQDFGYTF.